Listed below are T cell receptor beta chains from one sample, sequenced in a study of control samples from healthy donors and cancer patients. Method: immunoSEQ multiplex PCR; TCRdb's copy keeps in-frame clones and lacks some. This table has 120,000 or so clones, roughly 92% appearing once. The sequenced sample was blood. These receptors all come from a woman younger than 35 in good health. Each CDR3 is given with its conserved first and last residue. The order of the fields is clone size, J gene, V gene, D gene, CDR3 DNA, CDR3 protein. The D gene is left open where the match is weak. Where a row states a size, it is once, few, many or the class of an expanded clone; other rows omit it.

abundance: .; j_gene: TRBJ2-3; v_gene: TRBV5-3; d_gene: .; CDR3nt: TGTGCCAGAAGCTTGGCGGGGGATGAGCCTCGCGATACGCAGTATTTT; CDR3aa: CARSLAGDEPRDTQYF
abundance: .; j_gene: TRBJ2-1; v_gene: TRBV9; d_gene: TRBD2; CDR3nt: TGTGCCAGCAGCGTAGCTTCTCCGGGACTAGCGGGAGACAATGAGCAGTTCTTC; CDR3aa: CASSVASPGLAGDNEQFF
abundance: .; j_gene: TRBJ1-4; v_gene: TRBV6-2/TRBV6-3; d_gene: TRBD1; CDR3nt: TGTGCCAGCAGTTATGCCGACTCGACAGGGGGTGAAAAACTGTTTTTT; CDR3aa: CASSYADSTGGEKLFF
abundance: .; j_gene: TRBJ2-1; v_gene: TRBV25-1; d_gene: TRBD2; CDR3nt: TGTGCCAGCACTGACAATCGGCCAGGCGGGAGGAACAATGAGCAGTTCTTC; CDR3aa: CASTDNRPGGRNNEQFF
abundance: .; j_gene: TRBJ2-1; v_gene: TRBV2; d_gene: TRBD2; CDR3nt: TGTGCCAGCAAGGGACTAGCGGGGGCCCGTAATGTGGAGCAGTTCTTC; CDR3aa: CASKGLAGARNVEQFF
abundance: .; j_gene: TRBJ2-3; v_gene: TRBV7-6; d_gene: TRBD2; CDR3nt: TGTGCCAGCAGCCTCCGAGGACTAGCGGGGGACACAGATACGCAGTATTTT; CDR3aa: CASSLRGLAGDTDTQYF
abundance: .; j_gene: TRBJ1-2; v_gene: TRBV19; d_gene: TRBD1; CDR3nt: TGTGCCAGTACCGGACAGGTACGCTATGGCTACACCTTC; CDR3aa: CASTGQVRYGYTF
abundance: many; j_gene: TRBJ2-1; v_gene: TRBV7-7; d_gene: TRBD2; CDR3nt: TGTGCTAGCAGCCAGAGTCTAGCGGGAGGGGACAATGAGCAGTTCTTC; CDR3aa: CASSQSLAGGDNEQFF
abundance: .; j_gene: TRBJ2-7; v_gene: TRBV4-1; d_gene: .; CDR3nt: TGCGCCAGCAGCCAGTGGACCAGCTCCTACGAGCAGTACTTC; CDR3aa: CASSQWTSSYEQYF
abundance: once; j_gene: TRBJ2-1; v_gene: TRBV7-3; d_gene: .; CDR3nt: TGTGCCAGCAGCTTAAGTATGGGGGGCAATGAGCAGTTCTTC; CDR3aa: CASSLSMGGNEQFF
abundance: .; j_gene: TRBJ2-6; v_gene: TRBV27; d_gene: TRBD1; CDR3nt: TGTGCCAGCAGTTTATTCACGATAGGGGGCACTGGGGCCAACGTCCTGACTTTC; CDR3aa: CASSLFTIGGTGANVLTF
abundance: .; j_gene: TRBJ1-5; v_gene: TRBV27; d_gene: .; CDR3nt: TGTGCCAGCAGTTTTTTGGGTAGCAATCAGCCCCAGCATTTT; CDR3aa: CASSFLGSNQPQHF
abundance: .; j_gene: TRBJ1-6; v_gene: TRBV10-3; d_gene: .; CDR3nt: TGTGCCATCAGTGAGTCGGGGGACGTGAGTTCACCCCTCCACTTT; CDR3aa: CAISESGDVSSPLHF
abundance: .; j_gene: TRBJ1-1; v_gene: TRBV7-9; d_gene: .; CDR3nt: TGTGCCAGCAGCTTAGTGGCAGGCGTTGAAGCTTTCTTT; CDR3aa: CASSLVAGVEAFF
abundance: once; j_gene: TRBJ2-3; v_gene: TRBV7-9; d_gene: .; CDR3nt: TGTGCCAGCAGCCGGGTGGGGGTTAGCACAGATACGCAGTATTTT; CDR3aa: CASSRVGVSTDTQYF
abundance: .; j_gene: TRBJ2-4; v_gene: TRBV20-1; d_gene: .; CDR3nt: TGCAGTGCTACAGAAAACATTCAGTACTTC; CDR3aa: CSATENIQYF
abundance: .; j_gene: TRBJ1-2; v_gene: TRBV11-2; d_gene: TRBD1; CDR3nt: TGTGCCAGCAGCCCCGGGGACAGGGTCTATGGCTACACCTTC; CDR3aa: CASSPGDRVYGYTF
abundance: few; j_gene: TRBJ1-4; v_gene: TRBV12-5; d_gene: .; CDR3nt: TGTGCTAGCATTGGGGGCTCTAGGGATGAAAAACTGTTTTTT; CDR3aa: CASIGGSRDEKLFF
abundance: .; j_gene: TRBJ2-7; v_gene: TRBV7-2; d_gene: TRBD2; CDR3nt: TGTGCCAGCAGCTTGCTAGCGGGGGGCGAGCAGTACTTC; CDR3aa: CASSLLAGGEQYF
abundance: .; j_gene: TRBJ2-7; v_gene: TRBV28; d_gene: TRBD1; CDR3nt: TGTGCCAGCAGATCAAGACAGGGCTCCTACGAGCAGTACTTC; CDR3aa: CASRSRQGSYEQYF
abundance: .; j_gene: TRBJ1-2; v_gene: TRBV27; d_gene: TRBD1; CDR3nt: TGTGCCAGCAGTCCATCCCGGACAGGGGGGTTGTACTATGGCTACACCTTC; CDR3aa: CASSPSRTGGLYYGYTF
abundance: .; j_gene: TRBJ2-1; v_gene: TRBV7-3; d_gene: .; CDR3nt: TGTGCCAGCAGCTTATCTCCCATCGGTGAGCAGTTCTTC; CDR3aa: CASSLSPIGEQFF
abundance: .; j_gene: TRBJ2-1; v_gene: TRBV28; d_gene: .; CDR3nt: TGTGCCAGCAGTCAAGGGGCCGAGCAGTTCTTC; CDR3aa: CASSQGAEQFF
abundance: .; j_gene: TRBJ2-3; v_gene: TRBV24-1; d_gene: TRBD2; CDR3nt: TGTGCCACCAGTGATTACACTAGCGCCACAGATACGCAGTATTTT; CDR3aa: CATSDYTSATDTQYF
abundance: .; j_gene: TRBJ2-7; v_gene: TRBV5-6; d_gene: TRBD1; CDR3nt: TGTGCCAGCAGCTTGGGGTCATTGACAGGGGGCGAGGCCTACGAGCAGTACTTC; CDR3aa: CASSLGSLTGGEAYEQYF
abundance: few; j_gene: TRBJ2-2; v_gene: TRBV6-6; d_gene: .; CDR3nt: TGTGCCAGCAGGCTGGGAGGTAGAGTCGGGGAGCTGTTTTTT; CDR3aa: CASRLGGRVGELFF
abundance: .; j_gene: TRBJ1-1; v_gene: TRBV24-1; d_gene: .; CDR3nt: TGTGCCACCAGTGCCGGGACTGAAGCTTTCTTT; CDR3aa: CATSAGTEAFF
abundance: .; j_gene: TRBJ1-1; v_gene: TRBV5-6; d_gene: .; CDR3nt: TGTGCCAGCAGCCACTCGATGGGGAACACTGAAGCTTTCTTT; CDR3aa: CASSHSMGNTEAFF
abundance: .; j_gene: TRBJ1-2; v_gene: TRBV7-2; d_gene: .; CDR3nt: TGTGCCAGCAGCTCCCTGGGGGGGGGTCGACGCAGTCTCTCCGGCTACACCTTC; CDR3aa: CASSSLGGGRRSLSGYTF